The T cell receptor beta chain described here comes from a study of breast tumors, draining lymph nodes, adjacent tissues. Each CDR3 protein is one row after TCRdb ran MiXCR on the multiplex PCR reads. Among over 150,000 distinct CDR3 sequences listed, about 32% were seen once. CDR3 length: 15 amino acids. CDR1 and CDR2 from the germline V gene are DFQATT and SNEGSKA (reference sequence). Trimming cost V 5 bases and J 14 bases; bases outside gene matches: 17. The study's findings and limits: Tumor T cell lymph node origin was a supported hypothesis, not proven. Compared with basal-like, luminal-like tumors shared significantly more repertoire with nontumor tissue. Most tumor T cells seemingly derive from lymph node, then expand in tumor. Compared with lymph nodes, tumors were less diverse; compared with nontumor tissue, more.

Samples came from axillary lymph nodes draining the breast cancer. Many counts were recorded for this clonotype. The antigen remains unidentified. The chain uses TRBV20-1 and TRBJ1-6, with 8 bases fitting TRBD1. This TCR came from a female donor with breast cancer. Some clones in this sample may be carry-over from other donors' samples. Sample: axillary lymph node tissue. The CDR3 DNA is TGCAGTGCTCTAACCGCGGACAGGGCGGGTCAGGCCCTCCACTTT. It translates to CSALTADRAGQALHF.